This passage covers 27 T cell receptor beta chains from one sample sequenced in a study of cytomegalovirus exposure and HLA in healthy donors. Researchers ran the PCR with 60 Vbeta and 13 Jbeta primers. Profiling relied on immunoSEQ multiplex PCR, and the TCRdb table lists in-frame clones only, not all of them. The sample lists approximately 150,000 clones, 72% occurring once. The sequenced material came from PBMCs. These receptors were obtained from a middle-aged man in good health and CMV-seronegative.

The chain has TRBV5-1 and TRBJ1-2, with D perhaps matching TRBD1 (5 bases). Germline CDR1 is SGHRS and CDR2 is YFSETQ. This CDR3 is built from 14 residues. V lost 4 bases, J lost 8 bases, and 18 bases lay in between. Written as DNA, the CDR3 is TGCGCCAGCAGCCAGACAGCTTCACCGGTAGGCTACACCTTC. Translated: CASSQTASPVGYTF.

This chain joins TRBV2 and TRBJ2-7; possible D gene TRBD1, 6 bases. The germline V gene encodes CDR1 SNHLY and CDR2 FYNNEI. CDR3 length equals 12 residues. V lost 6 bases to trimming and J lost 7 bases, with 13 bases between them. The CDR3 sequence: CASSNTDREQYF. DNA for the CDR3: TGTGCCAGCAGCAACACAGACAGGGAGCAGTACTTC.

The CDR3 region is CASSSEPTGSSYNEQFF. DNA of the CDR3: TGCGCCAGCAGCTCCGAACCGACAGGGAGCTCCTACAATGAGCAGTTCTTC. The chain links TRBV5-1 to TRBJ2-1; 7 nucleotides line up with TRBD1. J was trimmed by 0 bases and V by 3 bases; bases with no gene match: 9. Germline lookup yields CDR1 SGHRS and CDR2 YFSETQ. This CDR3 is 17 amino acids long.

The chain has TRBV6-5 and TRBJ2-3, with 9 bases fitting TRBD2. Germline V gene sequence: CDR1 MNHEY, CDR2 SVGAGI. This CDR3 spans 14 amino acids. J was trimmed by 5 bases and V by 6 bases; bases with no gene match: 6. This CDR3 is CASSPAAGGDTQYF. The CDR3 region has the DNA TGTGCCAGCAGCCCGGCAGCGGGAGGAGATACGCAGTATTTT.

This chain links TRBV4-3 with TRBJ1-1; D is uncertain. The V and J ends lost 8 bases and 1 base respectively, with 8 bases between them. The CDR3 covers 12 residues. Per the germline V gene, CDR1 is LGHNA and CDR2 is YSLEER. CDR3: CASGSGNTEAFF. DNA of the CDR3: TGCGCCAGCGGGTCGGGGAACACTGAAGCTTTCTTT.

V and J are TRBV9 and TRBJ2-5; 9 nucleotides agree with TRBD2. Germline trimming cut 3 bases from V and 0 bases from J; bases unmatched to any gene: 12. Germline CDR1 reads SGDLS; CDR2 reads YYNGEE. The CDR3 has 18 residues. Here the CDR3 DNA reads TGTGCCAGCAGCGCGCCTACTAGACTAGCGGAAGACCAAGAGACCCAGTACTTC. This translates into CASSAPTRLAEDQETQYF.

This clone has only one observation. The rearrangement joins TRBV4-1 to TRBJ2-3, with 9 bases lining up with TRBD2. Trimming took 0 bases from V and 1 from J; bases not matched to a gene: 14. The V gene's germline CDR1 is MGHRA and CDR2 YSYEKL. This CDR3 spans 20 amino acids. The CDR3 loop is CASSQDPALAGREGTDTQYF. DNA for the CDR3: TGCGCCAGCAGCCAAGATCCGGCTCTAGCGGGGCGGGAAGGCACAGATACGCAGTATTTT.

The gene calls are TRBV28 and TRBJ2-2; 7 nucleotides line up with TRBD2. The germline gives CDR1 MDHEN, CDR2 SYDVKM. The CDR3 covers 15 residues. V trimming: 1 base; J trimming: 4 bases; junction bases outside the gene matches: 3. The CDR3 sequence: CASSLSSGGTGELFF. The CDR3 coding sequence is TGTGCCAGCAGTTTATCTAGCGGAGGCACCGGGGAGCTGTTTTTT.

V usage is TRBV7-2 and J usage is TRBJ2-1; the match to TRBD1 covers 8 bases. The CDR3 has 17 residues. V gave up 1 base and J gave up 2 bases; unmatched junction bases: 7. Germline V gene lookup returns CDR1 SGHTA and CDR2 FQGNSA. The CDR3, as DNA: TGTGCCAGCAGCTTAGTTCGAATCAGGGGGCCCTACAATGAGCAGTTCTTC. This encodes CASSLVRIRGPYNEQFF.

The chain links TRBV5-1 to TRBJ2-3, with TRBD2 matching over 14 bases. Trimming cost V 0 bases and J 3 bases; bases outside gene matches: 6. The CDR3 contains 18 residues. Per germline, CDR1 SGHRS and CDR2 YFSETQ. CDR3 nucleotides: TGCGCCAGCAGCTTGGCCATTAGGACTAGCGGGAGGACAGATACGCAGTATTTT. This gives the protein CASSLAIRTSGRTDTQYF.

This sequence joins TRBV7-6 and TRBJ2-3, with D unclear. This CDR3 contains 15 residues. The V gene's germline CDR1 is SGHVS and CDR2 FNYEAQ. Trimming took 1 base from V and 2 from J, leaving 10 bases between them. The CDR3 sequence is CASSLGSRLTDTQYF. The CDR3 DNA sequence: TGTGCCAGCAGCTTAGGTTCTAGACTCACAGATACGCAGTATTTT.

The chain links TRBV18 to TRBJ2-5; D possibly corresponds to TRBD2 (6 bases). V was shortened by 4 bases and J by 5 bases, with 17 bases between the two germline ends. The CDR3 runs 15 residues. Germline V gene lookup returns CDR1 KGHSH and CDR2 LQKENI. The CDR3 loop is CASSLRGMPGETQYF. In DNA, the CDR3 is TGTGCCAGCTCACTTCGGGGGATGCCGGGGGAGACCCAGTACTTC.

The V gene is TRBV18, the J gene TRBJ2-2; D may be TRBD2 (5 bases). This CDR3 is 14 amino acids long. Per the germline V gene, CDR1 is KGHSH and CDR2 is LQKENI. Deletions cut 3 bases from V and 4 bases from J, with 9 bases between. The CDR3 DNA reads as TGTGCCAGCTCACCCGCTCGGGGCACCGGGGAGCTGTTTTTT. This encodes CASSPARGTGELFF.

This clone was counted only a few times. In DNA, the CDR3 is TGCGCCAGCAGCTTCTCTTCCCCCTACAATGAGCAGTTCTTC. As protein: CASSFSSPYNEQFF. This chain connects TRBV5-1 to TRBJ2-1; unclear D gene. V was clipped by 2 bases and J by 2 bases, with 8 bases between them. The CDR3 has 14 amino acids. Germline V gene data show CDR1 as SGHRS and CDR2 as YFSETQ.

The J gene is TRBJ2-6, the V gene TRBV11-2; maybe TRBD1 (6 bases). Germline CDR1 SGHAT, CDR2 FQNNGV. With 1 base removed from V and 0 bases from J, the gap between germline ends came to 13 bases. The CDR3 has 18 amino acids. CDR3: CASSLVRGKLSGANVLTF. The CDR3 bases are TGTGCCAGCAGCTTAGTAAGGGGGAAACTCTCTGGGGCCAACGTCCTGACTTTC.

The rearrangement uses TRBV5-1 and TRBJ1-4; D remains unclear. Per the germline V gene, CDR1 is SGHRS and CDR2 is YFSETQ. V lost 1 base to trimming and J lost 8 bases, with 9 bases between them. The CDR3 consists of 13 residues. CDR3 DNA sequence: TGCGCCAGCAGCTTGCGACGGAGGGAAAAACTGTTTTTT. It codes for CASSLRRREKLFF.

V is TRBV5-4 and J is TRBJ1-1, with D possibly being TRBD1 (5 bases). The CDR3 contains 14 residues. Trimming pared 2 bases from V and 3 bases from J, leaving 11 bases between. CDR1 SGHNT and CDR2 YYREEE come from the germline V gene (reference sequence). The CDR3 region is CASSFRRVDTEAFF. The CDR3, as DNA: TGTGCCAGCAGCTTCCGCAGGGTAGACACTGAAGCTTTCTTT.

The rearrangement links TRBV7-6 to TRBJ2-7, with 7 bases lining up with TRBD2. Trimming at V came to 1 base and at J to 4 bases, leaving 7 bases not matched to a gene. This CDR3 contains 15 residues. Germline V CDR1 and CDR2: SGHVS, FNYEAQ. This chain's CDR3 is CASSLVSGGNYEQYF. In DNA, the CDR3 is TGTGCCAGCAGCTTAGTCTCCGGGGGGAATTACGAGCAGTACTTC.

The V and J genes are TRBV6-1 and TRBJ1-2; 9 nucleotides line up with TRBD1. Unmatched junction bases numbered 11, after V lost 5 bases and J lost 7 bases. Germline V gene sequence: CDR1 MNHNS, CDR2 SASEGT. The CDR3 runs to 15 residues. Here the CDR3 reads CASSPPRQGGRGYTF. In nucleotides, the CDR3 is TGTGCCAGCAGTCCCCCCAGACAGGGGGGACGTGGCTACACCTTC.

J is TRBJ2-5 and V is TRBV5-1; no clear D. Trimming stripped 2 bases from V and 0 bases from J, with 2 bases between. The germline gives CDR1 SGHRS, CDR2 YFSETQ. The CDR3 runs 12 residues. CDR3 DNA sequence: TGCGCCAGCAGCTTTAACCAAGAGACCCAGTACTTC. This gives the protein CASSFNQETQYF.

The chain uses TRBV6-5 and TRBJ2-4; 7 bases are shared with TRBD2. The CDR3 is 14 residues long. Losses at the gene ends were 5 bases for V and 5 bases for J; bases not matched to a gene: 6. Germline values: CDR1 MNHEY, CDR2 SVGAGI. CDR3 sequence reads: CASSGGGAQNIQYF. CDR3 nucleotides: TGTGCCAGCAGTGGGGGAGGGGCCCAAAACATTCAGTACTTC.

In this sample, this clone turned up a few times. The gene calls are TRBV27 and TRBJ2-7; D perhaps matches TRBD2 (7 bases). The CDR3 sequence is 14 residues long. Trimming removed 0 bases from V and 3 bases from J, with 9 bases in between. The germline V gene has CDR1 MNHEY and CDR2 SMNVEV (reference sequence). The CDR3 loop is CASSLSGGLYEQYF. Here the CDR3 DNA reads TGTGCCAGCAGTTTATCGGGGGGGCTCTACGAGCAGTACTTC.

This chain links TRBV4-1 with TRBJ1-2, with D possibly being TRBD1 (6 bases). This CDR3 is 17 amino acids long. The germline CDR1 and CDR2 sequences are MGHRA and YSYEKL. V lost 0 bases to trimming and J lost 3 bases, with 17 bases between them. CDR3 sequence: CASSQDYPTGGDYGYTF. DNA for the CDR3: TGCGCCAGCAGCCAAGATTACCCCACGGGGGGCGACTATGGCTACACCTTC.

The rearrangement links TRBV7-3 to TRBJ1-5; a weak D match, TRBD1 (6 bases). This CDR3 has 15 residues. The germline CDR1 and CDR2 sequences are SGHTA and FQGTGA. Trimming removed 3 bases from V and 5 bases from J, with 14 bases in between. The CDR3 nucleotides read TGTGCCAGCAGCTTTAGCGGGACACCAGATCAGCCCCAGCATTTT. Protein product: CASSFSGTPDQPQHF.

The rearrangement links TRBV5-8 to TRBJ1-1, with 9 bases fitting TRBD1. Trimming cost V 3 bases and J 5 bases; bases outside gene matches: 5. Germline V CDR1 and CDR2: SGHTS, YDEGEE. The CDR3 has 14 amino acids. CDR3 loop: CASSYTGGWTEAFF. CDR3 sequence (DNA): TGTGCCAGCAGCTATACAGGGGGCTGGACTGAAGCTTTCTTT.

The CDR3 bases are TGTGCCTGGAGCGTGTTCCCATCAGGACAGGCGGAAGAGACCCAGTACTTC. Translating gives CAWSVFPSGQAEETQYF. The chain carries TRBV30 and TRBJ2-5; TRBD1 agrees at 7 bases. CDR3 length: 17 residues. Trimming cost V 3 bases and J 3 bases; bases outside gene matches: 16. Germline CDR1 and CDR2: GTSNPN and SVGIG (reference sequence).

This clone was recorded only once. This chain connects TRBV7-9 to TRBJ2-1, with D possibly matching TRBD1 (5 bases). V lost 4 bases and J lost 9, with 16 bases in between. Germline loops: CDR1 SEHNR, CDR2 FQNEAQ (reference sequence). This CDR3 contains 14 residues. As DNA, the CDR3 is TGTGCCAGCAGCTCCTTTATGGGGCCCAGTGAGCAGTTCTTC. Protein sequence: CASSSFMGPSEQFF. The full variable domain, completed using reference TRBV7-9 and TRBJ2-1, is DTGVSQNPRHKITKRGQNVTFRCDPISEHNRLYWYRQTLGQGPEFLTYFQNEAQLEKSRLLSDRFSAERPKGSFSTLEIQRTEQGDSAMYLCASSSFMGPSEQFFGPGTRLTVL.